One sample yielded the 16 T cell receptor beta chains listed below, sequenced in a study of blood T cell repertoires in COVID-19. Assay: immunoSEQ multiplex PCR; the TCRdb copy retains only in-frame clones and omits some. The table has around 47,000 clones, 81% seen once. Sequences were obtained from peripheral blood. These receptors were collected from a woman older than 75 with COVID-19, enrolled during active disease.

V usage is TRBV7-9 and J usage is TRBJ2-7, with TRBD1 identical over 8 bases. The length of the CDR3 is 13 residues. Per germline, CDR1 SEHNR and CDR2 FQNEAQ (reference sequence). The trim removed 5 bases at V and 1 base at J, leaving 1 base unmatched. This chain's CDR3 is CASSDRGSYEQYF. CDR3 in DNA: TGTGCCAGCAGCGACAGGGGTTCCTACGAGCAGTACTTC.

The gene calls are TRBV12-5 and TRBJ1-1; D not resolved. CDR1 LGHNT and CDR2 FRNRAP come from the germline V gene. Trimming pared 8 bases from V and 1 base from J, leaving 5 bases between. This CDR3 is 11 amino acids long. CDR3 loop: CASFGNTEAFF. In DNA, the CDR3 is TGTGCTAGTTTCGGGAACACTGAAGCTTTCTTT.

V usage is TRBV6-6 and J usage is TRBJ1-6; weak D call: TRBD1 (6 bases). Germline CDR1 and CDR2: MNHNY and SVGAGI (reference sequence). The CDR3 runs to 14 residues. V was clipped by 2 bases and J by 7 bases, with 9 bases between them. The CDR3: CASSYQGMNSPLHF. The CDR3 coding sequence is TGTGCCAGCAGTTACCAGGGGATGAATTCACCCCTCCACTTT.

This rearrangement joins TRBV5-1 to TRBJ2-5; TRBD1 might be the D (5 bases). The CDR3 contains 16 residues. V was pared by 4 bases and J by 1 base, with 17 bases between. CDR1 is SGHRS, CDR2 YFSETQ, per germline. CDR3 protein: CASSVTQGTSQETQYF. The CDR3 DNA reads as TGCGCCAGCAGCGTTACCCAGGGTACGTCCCAAGAGACCCAGTACTTC.

The count of this clone is one. The chain is built from TRBV29-1 and TRBJ1-2; a possible D gene is TRBD1 (6 bases). Trimming took off 3 bases at V and 0 bases at J, with 8 bases between the two ends. This CDR3 has 13 amino acids. The germline CDR1 and CDR2 sequences are SQVTM and ANQGSEA. The CDR3: CSVETGANYGYTF. CDR3 coding DNA: TGCAGCGTTGAGACAGGAGCTAACTATGGCTACACCTTC.

The chain employs TRBV7-8 and TRBJ2-7, with 7 bases lining up with TRBD2. The germline V gene has CDR1 SGHVS and CDR2 FQNEAQ. There are 15 residues in the CDR3. V was clipped by 2 bases and J by 6 bases; unmatched bases: 10. The CDR3 coding sequence is TGTGCCAGCAGCTTATACGAGGGAGGGCCTGGCGAGCAGTACTTC. The encoded protein is CASSLYEGGPGEQYF.

CDR3 amino acids: CASSLTGLLGNTIYF. CDR3 bases: TGCGCCAGCAGCTTAACAGGGCTACTTGGAAACACCATATATTTT. This sequence joins TRBV5-1 and TRBJ1-3, with a weak D call TRBD1 (6 bases). The V and J ends lost 2 bases and 3 bases respectively, with 12 bases between them. The CDR3 spans 15 residues. Germline V lookup: CDR1 SGHRS, CDR2 YFSETQ.

The V gene is TRBV11-3, the J gene TRBJ2-1, with D perhaps matching TRBD1 (6 bases). V lost 5 bases, J lost 7 bases, and 15 bases lay in between. The CDR3 has 14 residues. CDR1 is SGHNT and CDR2 is YENEEA in the germline V gene. CDR3 sequence reads: CASSKGVSTNEQFF. The CDR3 nucleotides read TGTGCCAGCAGCAAGGGGGTTAGCACGAATGAGCAGTTCTTC.

The chain employs TRBV7-6 and TRBJ2-3; TRBD2 matches 13 bases. Germline V CDR1 and CDR2: SGHVS, FNYEAQ. This CDR3 has 16 amino acids. The ends lost 3 bases at V and 5 bases at J; junction bases unmatched: 5. The CDR3 coding sequence is TGTGCCAGCAGCTTGGGACTAGCGGGGCTGGAAGATACGCAGTATTTT. Amino acids: CASSLGLAGLEDTQYF.

The gene calls are TRBV6-5 and TRBJ1-2; 9 positions agree with TRBD1. Per the germline V gene, CDR1 is MNHEY and CDR2 is SVGAGI. The V gene end was trimmed by 11 bases and the J gene end by 8 bases; junction bases not matched to a gene: 9. The CDR3 consists of 12 residues. The CDR3 DNA reads as TGTGCCGCCCGCGGACAGGGGTACGGCTACACCTTC. This encodes CAARGQGYGYTF.

V and J are TRBV30 and TRBJ2-7; D remains unclear. Germline V gives CDR1 GTSNPN, CDR2 SVGIG (reference sequence). CDR3 size: 13 residues. The V end was cut by 1 base, the J end by 0 bases, with 7 bases between. The CDR3 coding sequence is TGTGCCTGGAGTGGACTCAGCTCCTACGAGCAGTACTTC. Residues: CAWSGLSSYEQYF.

This chain uses TRBV28 with TRBJ1-2, with 8 positions matching TRBD1. Per the germline V gene, CDR1 is MDHEN and CDR2 is SYDVKM. V dropped 6 bases and J dropped 13; count of bases not matched to a gene: 7. The CDR3 loop spans 11 amino acids. This chain's CDR3 is CASRPTGALTF. The CDR3, as DNA: TGTGCCAGCAGGCCGACAGGGGCCCTCACCTTC.

This chain uses TRBV15 with TRBJ2-7, with a possible D match to TRBD2 (5 bases). V was trimmed by 2 bases and J by 7 bases, leaving 15 bases between them. Looked up from germline, CDR1 is LNHNV and CDR2 is YYDKDF (reference sequence). CDR3 length: 14 amino acids. The CDR3 region is CATSRMIRTGEQYF. CDR3 DNA sequence: TGTGCCACCAGCAGAATGATTAGGACGGGAGAGCAGTACTTC.

This chain connects TRBV6-6 to TRBJ2-7; 7 bases line up with TRBD2. The CDR3 loop spans 15 amino acids. CDR1 and CDR2 from the germline V gene are MNHNY and SVGAGI (reference sequence). The junction had 6 bases not matched to a gene; V was cut back by 2 bases and J by 2 bases. CDR3 nucleotide sequence: TGTGCCAGCAGTTACGGGCCTAGCGGACCCTACGAGCAGTACTTC. This codes for CASSYGPSGPYEQYF.

This sequence joins TRBV14 and TRBJ2-3, with 8 bases aligning to TRBD2. Germline CDR1 and CDR2: SGHDN and FVKESK. V dropped 1 base and J dropped 2; count of bases not matched to a gene: 8. The CDR3 loop spans 17 amino acids. Written as DNA, the CDR3 is TGTGCCAGCAGCCAAGTTTGGATAGCGGGAAACACAGATACGCAGTATTTT. It translates to CASSQVWIAGNTDTQYF.

The chain has TRBV7-3 and TRBJ2-7; 11 nucleotides line up with TRBD2. The CDR3 extends over 15 amino acids. V trimming: 5 bases; J trimming: 3 bases; junction bases outside the gene matches: 6. Germline V gene lookup returns CDR1 SGHTA and CDR2 FQGTGA. CDR3 sequence (DNA): TGTGCCAGCAGCCCGACTAGCGGGACAAGCTACGAGCAGTACTTC. Translated: CASSPTSGTSYEQYF.